The clone carrying this TCR beta chain was seen a handful of times. No antigen is known for it. Donors consisted of healthy bone marrow donors. The data derive from a study of cytomegalovirus exposure and HLA in healthy donors. Study-level results: Several V segments, TRBV6-2 and TRBV6-3 among them, could not be told apart and were dropped. Within a later analysis, the majority of CMV-associated TCR beta chains appeared HLA-restricted. Researchers catalogued under 200 TCR beta chains as cytomegalovirus-associated.

The CDR3 extends over 16 amino acids. V lost 4 bases and J lost 0, with 15 bases in between. Germline CDR1 reads LGHNA; CDR2 reads YSLEER. With 60 Vbeta and 13 Jbeta primers, the PCR was carried out. The method was immunoSEQ multiplex PCR; TCRdb's version includes in-frame clones alone and lacks a portion of them. Counted here are 110,000 to 150,000 clones, approximately 80% occurring once; the ten biggest clones make up roughly 4.2%. The V gene is TRBV4-3, the J gene TRBJ1-1; D remains ambiguous. The specimen sequenced was PBMCs. The source of this sequence is a male donor in good health and CMV-seronegative. CDR3 sequence: CASSRQVGSLNTEAFF. The CDR3 nucleotides read TGCGCCAGCAGCCGACAAGTGGGCTCCCTGAACACTGAAGCTTTCTTT.